The entry that follows covers one T cell receptor beta chain sequence. Its antigen target is currently unknown. The sample holds no much larger clone one base away, and base qualities are not on file. The CDR3 regions of human TCRbeta chains were analyzed by immunosequencing. The authors' analysis ran thus. Repertoire TCRs were checked for matches against a reference library of SARS-CoV-2-specific TCRs that had been generated using the MIRA antigen-specificity platform. Breadth was defined as the fraction of unique TCRs that were SARS-CoV-2-associated, and depth was defined as the fraction of total T cells that were SARS-CoV-2-associated. Using the MIRA data, each spike-specific TCR was mapped to the spike region that the TCR reacts to and placed in a CD4 or CD8 class. Log10-transformed breadth and depth values were compared by one-way ANOVA with Sidak's multiple comparisons tests. Sourced from immuneACCESS, this table was stored by TCRdb with only in-frame sequences that have V and J called. A share of the clones is absent; for the studies checked, an unresolved V gene accounts for under half, and the remainder has no known explanation. V and J calls and clone size follow that table, whereas D and trimming were derived from the DNA. Here the sample has around 100,000 clones; more than 70% occur a single time. Under 6.5% of the sample comes from the top ten.

This specimen's time point label, interpreted: about 28 days (+/-7) after the second vaccine dose. AZD1222 recipients whose second dose came at about 4 weeks and those whose second dose came at about 12 weeks were combined into one group, since spike-specific TCR depth and breadth did not differ between the two schedules. The vaccinee samples were drawn from two UK trials, COV001 and COV002, one of which was a single-blind randomized controlled phase 2/3 trial testing AZD1222 (ChAdOx1 nCoV-19) in healthy adults. For TCRbeta chain sequencing, PBMC samples were collected from trial participants at day 0 and at day 28 after the second dose. V was cut back by 0 bases and J by 7 bases, leaving a gap of 13 bases between them. In the germline V gene, CDR1 corresponds to SGHRS and CDR2 to YFSETQ. The CDR3, from cysteine to phenylalanine, totals 14 residues. The CDR3 DNA has 42 bases and is translated from base 1.

The sample is drawn from a study of T cell responses to AZD1222 COVID-19 vaccine (dated by TCRdb to about 2021). Background for the entire study: A total of about 230 trial participants underwent TCR sequencing, of whom 207 received two doses of AZD1222 and around 26 received two doses of the MenACWY control vaccine. Trial participants were enrolled by age into subgroups of 18-55, 56-69 and 70-plus years, and 148, 28 and 57 TCR-sequenced participants, respectively, were included in these subgroups. Points the paper makes about the study in general: Conclusions about previously exposed vaccinees were limited because only a handful of AZD1222 recipients were SARS-CoV-2 seropositive at baseline. In the small 56-69-year group, the increase in depth fell short of significance, most likely because of low power. Participants were mostly white British and included more females than males, and it was suggested by the authors that clonal diversity may have been underestimated. The vaccine-associated CD4 TCRs covered the entire spike protein, and the dominant responses fell in regions 160-218 and 743-854. Because no samples from the day 14 peak response were available, repertoires could be characterized only after the peak T cell response. A significant rise in spike-specific TCR breadth and depth was observed after two AZD1222 doses relative to day 0 and relative to MenACWY recipients. Reportedly, close to half of the unique spike-specific TCRs recognized epitopes lying outside the regions that are mutated in the B.1.351 and B.1.1.7 variants.

The TCR comes from an adult who received the AZD1222 COVID-19 vaccine. The rearrangement combines TRBV5-1 with TRBJ1-2, and the D gene may be TRBD1, 5 bases matching. The material sequenced was peripheral blood, taken 28 days after the second AZD1222 dose. The sequenced DNA: TGCGCCAGCAGCTTGGATCCAGGGAAGGCTGGCTACACCTTC. Translated, this is CASSLDPGKAGYTF.